This T cell receptor (beta chain) is from a study of T cells in Graves' hyperthyroidism and ophthalmopathy. Findings of the study overall: Stable hyperthyroidism and ophthalmopathy were separated using 13 V-J signatures. Blood samples included most of the expanded thyroid clonotypes exceeding 0.001.

This clonotype was counted many times. Its target is not known. The germline V and J ends were trimmed by 2 bases and 3 bases, with 4 bases remaining between them. Germline-derived CDR1 and CDR2 are KGHSH and LQKENI. This CDR3 spans 12 amino acids. Amplified regions were TCR beta CDR3 sequences from RNA transcripts. First-round RT-PCR of the TCR CDR3 relied on the HTBI primer set. TCRdb reprocessed the multiplex PCR reads with MiXCR, giving one entry per CDR3 protein. This table has 350,000 to 500,000 distinct CDR3 sequences, roughly an eighth appearing once. The sequencing input was blood. The source is a woman under 30 with Graves' hyperthyroidism. The chain carries TRBV18 and TRBJ1-2; D is unresolved. CDR3 nucleotide sequence: TGTGCCAGCTCACCAGGGGACTATGGCTACACCTTC. Encoded protein: CASSPGDYGYTF.